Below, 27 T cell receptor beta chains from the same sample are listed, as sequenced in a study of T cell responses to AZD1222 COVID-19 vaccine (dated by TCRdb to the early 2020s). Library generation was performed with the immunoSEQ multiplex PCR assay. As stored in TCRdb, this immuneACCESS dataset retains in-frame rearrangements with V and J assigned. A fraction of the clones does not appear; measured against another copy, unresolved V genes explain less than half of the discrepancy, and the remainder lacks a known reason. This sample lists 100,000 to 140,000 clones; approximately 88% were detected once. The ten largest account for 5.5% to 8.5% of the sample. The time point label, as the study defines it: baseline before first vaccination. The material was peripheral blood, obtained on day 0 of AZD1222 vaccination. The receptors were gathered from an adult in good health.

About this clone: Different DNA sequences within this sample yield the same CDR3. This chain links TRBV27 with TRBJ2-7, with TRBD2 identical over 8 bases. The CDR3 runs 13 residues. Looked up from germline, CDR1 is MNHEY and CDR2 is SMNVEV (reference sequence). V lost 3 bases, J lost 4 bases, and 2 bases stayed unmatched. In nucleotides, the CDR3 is TGTGCCAGCAGTTTCCCGGGGGGGTACGAGCAGTACTTC. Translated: CASSFPGGYEQYF.

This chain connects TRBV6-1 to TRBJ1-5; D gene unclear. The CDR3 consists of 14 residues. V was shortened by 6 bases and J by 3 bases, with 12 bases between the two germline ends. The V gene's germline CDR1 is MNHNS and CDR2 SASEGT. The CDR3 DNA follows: TGTGCCAGCAGGGCGGGAGTACACAATCAGCCCCAGCATTTT. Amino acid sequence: CASRAGVHNQPQHF.

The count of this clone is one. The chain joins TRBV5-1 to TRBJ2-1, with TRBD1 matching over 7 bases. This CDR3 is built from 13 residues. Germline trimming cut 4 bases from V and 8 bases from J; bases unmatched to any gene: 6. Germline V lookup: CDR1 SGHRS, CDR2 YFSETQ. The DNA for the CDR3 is TGCGCCAGCAGCACGCCACAGGGGTATGAGCAGTTCTTC. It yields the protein CASSTPQGYEQFF.

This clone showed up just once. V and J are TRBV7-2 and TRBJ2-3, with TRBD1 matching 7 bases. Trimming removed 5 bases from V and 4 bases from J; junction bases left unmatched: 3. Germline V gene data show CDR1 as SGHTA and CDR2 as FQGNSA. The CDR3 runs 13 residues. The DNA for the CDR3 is TGTGCCAGCAGCGGGGACAGATCAGATACGCAGTATTTT. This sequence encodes CASSGDRSDTQYF.

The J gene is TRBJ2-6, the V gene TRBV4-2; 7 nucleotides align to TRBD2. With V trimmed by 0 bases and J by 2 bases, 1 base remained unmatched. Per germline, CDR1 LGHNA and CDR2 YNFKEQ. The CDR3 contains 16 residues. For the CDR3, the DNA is TGTGCCAGCAGCCAAGATCGGGGGGCTGGGGCCAACGTCCTGACTTTC. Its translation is CASSQDRGAGANVLTF.

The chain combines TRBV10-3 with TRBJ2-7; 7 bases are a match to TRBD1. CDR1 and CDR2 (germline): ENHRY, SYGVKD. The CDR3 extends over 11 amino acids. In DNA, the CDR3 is TGTGCTAGCACAGGGGCCTACGAGCAGTACTTC. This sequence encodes CASTGAYEQYF.

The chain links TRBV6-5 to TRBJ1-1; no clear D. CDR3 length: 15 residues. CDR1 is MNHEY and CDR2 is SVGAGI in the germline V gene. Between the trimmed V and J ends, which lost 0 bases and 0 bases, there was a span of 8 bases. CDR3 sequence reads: CASSYSIRVNTEAFF. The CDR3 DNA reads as TGTGCCAGCAGTTACTCGATACGGGTGAACACTGAAGCTTTCTTT.

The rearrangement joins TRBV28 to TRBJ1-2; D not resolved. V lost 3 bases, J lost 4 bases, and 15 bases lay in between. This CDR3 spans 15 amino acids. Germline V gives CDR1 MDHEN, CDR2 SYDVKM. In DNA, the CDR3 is TGTGCCAGCAGTTTGAGCGTCCCGGCGGCCTATGGCTACACCTTC. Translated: CASSLSVPAAYGYTF.

For the CDR3, the DNA is TGTGCCAGCAGCGGGAATCCCTACGAGCAGTACTTC. Translated, it gives CASSGNPYEQYF. This rearrangement joins TRBV28 to TRBJ2-7; possibly TRBD2 for D (5 bases). The CDR3 runs to 12 residues. V was shortened by 6 bases and J by 2 bases, with 8 bases between the two germline ends. From germline, CDR1 is MDHEN and CDR2 SYDVKM.

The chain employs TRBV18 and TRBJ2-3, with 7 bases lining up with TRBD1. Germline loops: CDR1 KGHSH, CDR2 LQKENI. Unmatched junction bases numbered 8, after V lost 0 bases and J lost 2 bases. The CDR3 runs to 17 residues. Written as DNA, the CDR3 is TGTGCCAGCTCACCACCGTATTTGACAGGGCTCACAGATACGCAGTATTTT. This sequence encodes CASSPPYLTGLTDTQYF.

CDR3 in amino acids: CASSTDSETNTGELFF. CDR3 nucleotides: TGTGCCAGCTCAACAGACAGCGAGACGAACACCGGGGAGCTGTTTTTT. The chain recombines TRBV18 with TRBJ2-2; D is possibly TRBD1 (5 bases). The CDR3 covers 16 residues. Germline V gene data show CDR1 as KGHSH and CDR2 as LQKENI. The ends were cut back, 5 bases at V and 0 bases at J, with 13 bases in the middle. The whole variable domain, remainder taken from reference TRBV18 and TRBJ2-2, is NAGVMQNPRHLVRRRGQEARLRCSPMKGHSHVYWYRQLPEEGLKFMVYLQKENIIDESGMPKERFSAEFPKEGPSILRIQQVVRGDSAAYFCASSTDSETNTGELFFGEGSRLTVL.

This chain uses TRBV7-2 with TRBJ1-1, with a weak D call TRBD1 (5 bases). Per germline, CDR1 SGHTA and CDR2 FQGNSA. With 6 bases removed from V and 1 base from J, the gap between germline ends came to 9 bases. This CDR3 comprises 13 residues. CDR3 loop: CASRTTGNTEAFF. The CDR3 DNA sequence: TGTGCCAGCAGGACCACAGGGAACACTGAAGCTTTCTTT.

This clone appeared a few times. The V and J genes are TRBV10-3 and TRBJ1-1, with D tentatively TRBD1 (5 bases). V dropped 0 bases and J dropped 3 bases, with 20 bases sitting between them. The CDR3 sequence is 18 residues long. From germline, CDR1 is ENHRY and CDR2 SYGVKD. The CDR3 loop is CAISESPRAHKGDTEAFF. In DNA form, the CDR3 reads TGTGCCATCAGTGAGTCCCCCAGGGCCCACAAAGGGGACACTGAAGCTTTCTTT.

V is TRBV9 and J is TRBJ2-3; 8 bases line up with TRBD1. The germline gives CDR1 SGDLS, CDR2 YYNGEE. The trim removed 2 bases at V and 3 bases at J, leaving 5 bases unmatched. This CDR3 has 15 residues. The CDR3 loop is CASSVGQGKTDTQYF. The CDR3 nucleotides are TGTGCCAGCAGCGTCGGACAGGGAAAGACAGATACGCAGTATTTT. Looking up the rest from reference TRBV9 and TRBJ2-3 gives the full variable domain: DSGVTQTPKHLITATGQRVTLRCSPRSGDLSVYWYQQSLDQGLQFLIQYYNGEERAKGNILERFSAQQFPDLHSELNLSSLELGDSALYFCASSVGQGKTDTQYFGPGTRLTVL.

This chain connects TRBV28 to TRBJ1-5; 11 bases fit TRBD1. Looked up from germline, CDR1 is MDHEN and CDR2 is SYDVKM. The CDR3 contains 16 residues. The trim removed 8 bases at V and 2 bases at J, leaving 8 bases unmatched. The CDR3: CASLSDRGRGNQPQHF. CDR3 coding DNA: TGTGCCAGCCTCTCGGACAGGGGGCGAGGCAATCAGCCCCAGCATTTT. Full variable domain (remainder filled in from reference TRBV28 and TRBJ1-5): DVKVTQSSRYLVKRTGEKVFLECVQDMDHENMFWYRQDPGLGLRLIYFSYDVKMKEKGDIPEGYSVSREKKERFSLILESASTNQTSMYLCASLSDRGRGNQPQHFGDGTRLSIL.

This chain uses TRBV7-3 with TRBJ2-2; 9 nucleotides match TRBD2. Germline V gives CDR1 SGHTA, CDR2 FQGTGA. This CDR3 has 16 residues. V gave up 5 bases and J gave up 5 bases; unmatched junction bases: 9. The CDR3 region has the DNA TGTGCCAGCAGCCAGGCGGGAGGGCCGGGGACCGGGGAGCTGTTTTTT. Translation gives CASSQAGGPGTGELFF. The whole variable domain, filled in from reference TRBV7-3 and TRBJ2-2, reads GAGVSQTPSNKVTEKGKYVELRCDPISGHTALYWYRQSLGQGPEFLIYFQGTGAADDSGLPNDRFFAVRPEGSVSTLKIQRTERGDSAVYLCASSQAGGPGTGELFFGEGSRLTVL.

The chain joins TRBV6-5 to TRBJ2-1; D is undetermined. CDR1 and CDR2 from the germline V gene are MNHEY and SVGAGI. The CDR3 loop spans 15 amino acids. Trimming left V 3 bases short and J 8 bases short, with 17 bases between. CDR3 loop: CASSYSQQSAHEQFF. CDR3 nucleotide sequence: TGTGCCAGCAGTTATAGCCAGCAAAGCGCCCATGAGCAGTTCTTC.

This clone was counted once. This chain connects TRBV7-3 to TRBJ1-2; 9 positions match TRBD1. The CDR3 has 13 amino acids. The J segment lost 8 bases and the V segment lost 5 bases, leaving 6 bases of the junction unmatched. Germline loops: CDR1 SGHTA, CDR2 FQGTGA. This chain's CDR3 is CASSPGTGFGYTF. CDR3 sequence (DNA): TGTGCCAGCAGCCCCGGGACAGGGTTCGGCTACACCTTC.

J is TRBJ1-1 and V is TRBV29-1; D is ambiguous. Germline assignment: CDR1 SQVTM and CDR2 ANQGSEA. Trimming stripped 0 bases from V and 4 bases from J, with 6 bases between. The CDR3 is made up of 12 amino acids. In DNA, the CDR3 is TGCAGCGTTGAAGAAGGTAGCACTGAAGCTTTCTTT. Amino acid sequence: CSVEEGSTEAFF.

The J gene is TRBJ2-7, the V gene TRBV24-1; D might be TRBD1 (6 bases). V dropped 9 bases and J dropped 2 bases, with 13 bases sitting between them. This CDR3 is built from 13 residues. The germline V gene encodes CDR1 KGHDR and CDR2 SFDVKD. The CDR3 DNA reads TGTGCCACCGCCGGGGACACAACCTACGAGCAGTACTTC. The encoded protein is CATAGDTTYEQYF.

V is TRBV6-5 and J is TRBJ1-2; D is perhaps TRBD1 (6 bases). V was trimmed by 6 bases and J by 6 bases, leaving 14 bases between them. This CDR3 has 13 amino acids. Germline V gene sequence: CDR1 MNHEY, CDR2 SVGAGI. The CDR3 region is CASRAAGGNGYTF. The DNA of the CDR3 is TGTGCCAGCAGGGCCGCGGGGGGCAATGGCTACACCTTC.

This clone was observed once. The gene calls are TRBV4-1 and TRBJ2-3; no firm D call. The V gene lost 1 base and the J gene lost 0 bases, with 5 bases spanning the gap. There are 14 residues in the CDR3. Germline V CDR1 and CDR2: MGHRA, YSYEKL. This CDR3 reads CASSQGMSTDTQYF. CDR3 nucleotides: TGCGCCAGCAGCCAAGGCATGAGCACAGATACGCAGTATTTT.

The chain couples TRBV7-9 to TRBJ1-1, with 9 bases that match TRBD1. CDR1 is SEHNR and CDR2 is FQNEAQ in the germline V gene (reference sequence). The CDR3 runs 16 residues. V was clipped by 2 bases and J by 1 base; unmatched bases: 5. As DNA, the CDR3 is TGTGCCAGCAGCTTACGTGACAGGGGGAGGAACACTGAAGCTTTCTTT. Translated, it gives CASSLRDRGRNTEAFF.

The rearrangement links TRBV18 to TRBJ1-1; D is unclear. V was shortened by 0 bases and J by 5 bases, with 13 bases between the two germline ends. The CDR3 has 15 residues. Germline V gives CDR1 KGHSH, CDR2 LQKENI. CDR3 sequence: CASSPPDRQRTEAFF. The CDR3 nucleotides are TGTGCCAGCTCACCACCTGACCGGCAACGGACTGAAGCTTTCTTT.

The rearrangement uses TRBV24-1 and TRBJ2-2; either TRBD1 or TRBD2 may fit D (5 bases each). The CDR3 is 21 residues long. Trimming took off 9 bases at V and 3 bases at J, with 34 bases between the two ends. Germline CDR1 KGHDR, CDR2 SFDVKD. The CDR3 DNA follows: TGTGCCACCCGAGGGGTTTTTTTTCCAATCAGGGAGATTATTTACACCGGGGAGCTGTTTTTT. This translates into CATRGVFFPIREIIYTGELFF.

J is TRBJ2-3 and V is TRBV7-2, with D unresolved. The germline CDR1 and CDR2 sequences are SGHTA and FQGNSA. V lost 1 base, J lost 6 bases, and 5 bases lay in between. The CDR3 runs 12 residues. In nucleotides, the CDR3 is TGTGCCAGCAGCTTAGGGATGGATACGCAGTATTTT. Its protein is CASSLGMDTQYF.

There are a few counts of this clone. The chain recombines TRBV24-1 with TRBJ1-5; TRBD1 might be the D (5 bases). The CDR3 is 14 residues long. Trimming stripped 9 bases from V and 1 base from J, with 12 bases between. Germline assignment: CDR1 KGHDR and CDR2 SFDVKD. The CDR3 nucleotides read TGTGCCACCCGAAGCCGGGACAGCAATCAGCCCCAGCATTTT. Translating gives CATRSRDSNQPQHF.